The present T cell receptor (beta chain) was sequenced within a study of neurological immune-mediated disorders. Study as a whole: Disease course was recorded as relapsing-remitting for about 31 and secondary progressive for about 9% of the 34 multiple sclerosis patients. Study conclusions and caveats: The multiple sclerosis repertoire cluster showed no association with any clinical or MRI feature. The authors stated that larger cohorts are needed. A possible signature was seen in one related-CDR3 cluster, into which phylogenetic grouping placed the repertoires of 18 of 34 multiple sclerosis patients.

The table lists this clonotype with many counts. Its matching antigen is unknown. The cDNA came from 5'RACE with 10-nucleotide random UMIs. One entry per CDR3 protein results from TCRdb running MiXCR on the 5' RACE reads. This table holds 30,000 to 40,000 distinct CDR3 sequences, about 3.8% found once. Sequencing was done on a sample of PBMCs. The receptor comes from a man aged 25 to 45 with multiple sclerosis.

The CDR3: CASRTGNTEAFF. CDR3 nucleotides: TGTGCCAGCAGGACAGGGAACACTGAAGCTTTCTTT. The genes are TRBV6-2 or TRBV6-3 and TRBJ1-1; a possible D gene is TRBD1 (6 bases). The CDR3 is made up of 12 amino acids. V was cut by 6 bases and J by 1 base, with 6 bases left in between. Germline V gene lookup returns CDR1 MNHEY and CDR2 SVGEGT.